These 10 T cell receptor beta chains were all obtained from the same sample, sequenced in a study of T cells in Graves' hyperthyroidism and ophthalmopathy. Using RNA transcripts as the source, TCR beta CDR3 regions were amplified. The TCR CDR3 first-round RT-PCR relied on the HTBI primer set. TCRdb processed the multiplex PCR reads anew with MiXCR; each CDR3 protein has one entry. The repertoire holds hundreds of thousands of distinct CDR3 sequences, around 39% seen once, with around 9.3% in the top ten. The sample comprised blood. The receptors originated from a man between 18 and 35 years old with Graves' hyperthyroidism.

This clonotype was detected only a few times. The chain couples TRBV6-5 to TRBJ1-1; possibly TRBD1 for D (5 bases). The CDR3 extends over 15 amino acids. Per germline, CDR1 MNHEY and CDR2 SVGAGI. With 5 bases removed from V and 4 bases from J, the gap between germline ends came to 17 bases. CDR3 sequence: CASSPPGEGTTEAFF. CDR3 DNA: TGTGCCAGCAGTCCCCCCGGGGAGGGGACCACTGAAGCTTTCTTT.

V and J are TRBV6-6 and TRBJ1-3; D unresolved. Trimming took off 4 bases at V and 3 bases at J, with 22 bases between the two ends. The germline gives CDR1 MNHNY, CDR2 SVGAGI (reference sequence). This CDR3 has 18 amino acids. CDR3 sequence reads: CASSCSSRTPTLGNTIYF. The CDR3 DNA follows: TGTGCCAGCAGTTGCTCGAGCCGGACGCCTACTCTTGGAAACACCATATATTTT.

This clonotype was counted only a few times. The CDR3 loop is CASSLRSGSYEQYF. The CDR3 nucleotides are TGTGCCAGCAGTCTGAGGAGCGGATCCTACGAGCAGTACTTC. The J gene is TRBJ2-7, the V gene TRBV6-1; a weak D match, TRBD2 (5 bases). This CDR3 spans 14 amino acids. Germline V gives CDR1 MNHNS, CDR2 SASEGT. Trimming removed 5 bases from V and 1 base from J, with 12 bases in between.

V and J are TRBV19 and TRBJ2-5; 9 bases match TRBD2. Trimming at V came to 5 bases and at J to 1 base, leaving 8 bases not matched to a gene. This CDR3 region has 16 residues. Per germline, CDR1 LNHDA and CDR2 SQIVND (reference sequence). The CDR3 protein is CASSAGGPGPQETQYF. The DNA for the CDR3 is TGTGCCAGTAGTGCGGGGGGGCCCGGGCCCCAAGAGACCCAGTACTTC.

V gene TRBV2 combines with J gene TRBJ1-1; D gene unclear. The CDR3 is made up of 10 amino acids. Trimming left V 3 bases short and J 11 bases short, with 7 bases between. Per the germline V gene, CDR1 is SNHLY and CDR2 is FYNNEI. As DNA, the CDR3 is TGTGCCAGCAGTGAGGTGGGGGCTTTCTTT. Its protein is CASSEVGAFF.

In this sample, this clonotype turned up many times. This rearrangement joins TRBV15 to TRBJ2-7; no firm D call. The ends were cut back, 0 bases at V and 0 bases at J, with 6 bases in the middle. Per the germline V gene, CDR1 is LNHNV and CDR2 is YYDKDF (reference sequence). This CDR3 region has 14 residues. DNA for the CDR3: TGTGCCACCAGCAGAGATCGGGCCTCCTACGAGCAGTACTTC. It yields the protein CATSRDRASYEQYF.

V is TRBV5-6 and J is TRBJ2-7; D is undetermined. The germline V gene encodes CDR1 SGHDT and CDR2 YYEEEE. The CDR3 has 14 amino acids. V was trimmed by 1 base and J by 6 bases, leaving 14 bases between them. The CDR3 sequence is CASSLRVGWGEQYF. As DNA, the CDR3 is TGTGCCAGCAGCTTGAGGGTAGGATGGGGCGAGCAGTACTTC.

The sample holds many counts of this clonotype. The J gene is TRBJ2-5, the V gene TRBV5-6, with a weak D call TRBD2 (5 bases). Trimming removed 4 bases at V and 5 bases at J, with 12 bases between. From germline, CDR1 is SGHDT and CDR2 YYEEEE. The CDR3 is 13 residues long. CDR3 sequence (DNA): TGTGCCAGCAGCCTGGAGGCGGAGGAGACCCAGTACTTC. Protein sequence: CASSLEAEETQYF. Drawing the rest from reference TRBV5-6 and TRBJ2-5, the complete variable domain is DAGVTQSPTHLIKTRGQQVTLRCSPKSGHDTVSWYQQALGQGPQFIFQYYEEEERQRGNFPDRFSGHQFPNYSSELNVNALLLGDSALYLCASSLEAEETQYFGPGTRLLVL.

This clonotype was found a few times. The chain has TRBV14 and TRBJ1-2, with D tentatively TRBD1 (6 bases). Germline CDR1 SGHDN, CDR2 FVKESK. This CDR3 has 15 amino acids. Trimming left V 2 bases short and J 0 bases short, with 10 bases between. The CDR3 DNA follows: TGTGCCAGCAGCCAAACAGGGACACCTAACTATGGCTACACCTTC. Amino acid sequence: CASSQTGTPNYGYTF. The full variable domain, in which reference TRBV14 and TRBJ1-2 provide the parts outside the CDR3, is EAGVTQFPSHSVIEKGQTVTLRCDPISGHDNLYWYRRVMGKEIKFLLHFVKESKQDESGMPNNRFLAERTGGTYSTLKVQPAELEDSGVYFCASSQTGTPNYGYTFGSGTRLTVV.

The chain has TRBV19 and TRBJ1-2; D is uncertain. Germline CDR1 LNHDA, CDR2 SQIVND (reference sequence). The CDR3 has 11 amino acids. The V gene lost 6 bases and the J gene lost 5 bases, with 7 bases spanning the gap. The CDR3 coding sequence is TGTGCCAGTAGACGAAGATATGGCTACACCTTC. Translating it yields CASRRRYGYTF.